The rows below give T cell receptor beta chains drawn from one sample of a study of monozygotic twins with inflammatory bowel disease. TCRdb re-called the 5' RACE reads and gives one entry per CDR3 protein, without DNA. The sample has 110,000 to 150,000 distinct CDR3 sequences. Sequenced: blood. The receptors shown here come from a human donor with ulcerative colitis or Crohn's disease, or a healthy co-twin of an affected twin (not recorded which). The CDR3 runs from the conserved cysteine through the conserved F or W.

CDR3 protein	CDR3 length	V gene	J gene
CASSYLVTGGTDTQYF	16	TRBV6-5	TRBJ2-3
CASSIDGGRAFF	12	TRBV19	TRBJ1-1
CATSDSQGAWNQPQHF	16	TRBV24-1	TRBJ1-5
CASSVAGGDSPLHF	14	TRBV9	TRBJ1-6
CASSDLSGTQYF	12	TRBV7-9	TRBJ2-5
CASSPEWGGGNQPQHF	16	TRBV6-2/TRBV6-3	TRBJ1-5
CASSLVGVEAFF	12	TRBV5-1	TRBJ1-1
CASSLDRQQETQYF	14	TRBV11-1	TRBJ2-5
CASRAGTLLSTDTQYF	16	TRBV7-2	TRBJ2-3
CASSSPSHLSGRAPIQTGELFF	22	TRBV7-1	TRBJ2-2
CAWMPDKHEKLFF	13	TRBV30	TRBJ1-4
CASGWDRGTEAFF	13	TRBV12-5	TRBJ1-1
CASSPPGQFHEQYF	14	TRBV7-2	TRBJ2-7
CASRALAGVGETQYF	15	TRBV7-2	TRBJ2-5
CASSGQGAFNEKLFF	15	TRBV7-9	TRBJ1-4
CASRRENTEAFF	12	TRBV6-6	TRBJ1-1
CASSLRDRGNTGELFF	16	TRBV28	TRBJ2-2
CASSEAGDSSYEQYF	15	TRBV6-1	TRBJ2-7
CASSFSLGQGFYNEQFF	17	TRBV27	TRBJ2-1
CASSNAGSSYNEQFF	15	TRBV19	TRBJ2-1
CASSRDYRQGPTF	13	TRBV28	TRBJ2-7
CASSLGAGSYEQYF	14	TRBV12-3/TRBV12-4	TRBJ2-7
CASSSGHISGNTIYF	15	TRBV11-1	TRBJ1-3
CASSQGRREGSDTQYF	16	TRBV4-1	TRBJ2-3
CSAGTDRLYGYTF	13	TRBV20-1	TRBJ1-2
CASSLGAGGYTDTQYF	16	TRBV7-6	TRBJ2-3
CASSWQPGQAGGGYGYTF	18	TRBV5-5	TRBJ1-2
CASSLQGTAVRNQPQHF	17	TRBV5-5	TRBJ1-5
CASSPTGETYQETQYF	16	TRBV19	TRBJ2-5
CASSQDRGSGYTF	13	TRBV14	TRBJ1-2
CASSIGGLNTEAFF	14	TRBV19	TRBJ1-1
CASSRTQNTEVFF	13	TRBV6-5	TRBJ1-1
CAWSRLAGLLQADTQYF	17	TRBV30	TRBJ2-3
CASSYRTGFSTEAFF	15	TRBV6-5	TRBJ1-1
CASSLDSSSYNEQFF	15	TRBV28	TRBJ2-1
CASSFGIAADTQYF	14	TRBV5-5	TRBJ2-3
CASSSSGTGVNEQYF	15	TRBV5-1	TRBJ2-7
CSARGQSSYEQYF	13	TRBV20-1	TRBJ2-7
CASSSGRGTEAFF	13	TRBV5-1	TRBJ1-1
CASSLAGTSPSYEQYF	16	TRBV5-1	TRBJ2-7
CASSYRTSGYTGELFF	16	TRBV19	TRBJ2-2
CSASMAGASYNEQFF	15	TRBV20-1	TRBJ2-1
CSATEDRVGYTF	12	TRBV20-1	TRBJ1-2